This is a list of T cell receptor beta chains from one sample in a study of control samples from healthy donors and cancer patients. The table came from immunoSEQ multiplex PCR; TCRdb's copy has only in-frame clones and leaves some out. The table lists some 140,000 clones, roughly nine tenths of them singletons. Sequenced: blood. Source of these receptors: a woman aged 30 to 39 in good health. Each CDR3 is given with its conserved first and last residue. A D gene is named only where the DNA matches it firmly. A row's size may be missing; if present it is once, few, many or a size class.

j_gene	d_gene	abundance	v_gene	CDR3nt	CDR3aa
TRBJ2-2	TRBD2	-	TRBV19	TGTGCCAGTAGTATCCAGAGCGGGAGTGGTGGCGGGGAGCTGTTTTTT	CASSIQSGSGGGELFF
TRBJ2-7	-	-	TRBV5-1	TGCGCCAGCACCCGGGACGGGAGCTCCTACGAGCAGTACTTC	CASTRDGSSYEQYF
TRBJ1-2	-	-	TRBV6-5	TGTGCCAGCAGCGAGAGGGCAGATCGGGGCGGCTACACCTTC	CASSERADRGGYTF
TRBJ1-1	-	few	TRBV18	TGTGCCAGCTCACCACAGGGATTCATGAACACTGAAGCTTTCTTT	CASSPQGFMNTEAFF
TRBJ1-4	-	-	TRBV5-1	TGCGCCAGCGGGACGGGATCAAATGAAAAACTGTTTTTT	CASGTGSNEKLFF
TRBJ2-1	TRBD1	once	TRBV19	TGTGCCAGTAGTCCTAACAGGGGGCCCTCTAATAAAGAGCAGTTCTTC	CASSPNRGPSNKEQFF
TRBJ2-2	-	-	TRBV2	TGTGCCAGCAGTGATGACACCGGGGAGCTGTTTTTT	CASSDDTGELFF
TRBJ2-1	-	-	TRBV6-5	TGTGCCAGCAGTTCCACCAAGAACGCCTACAATGAGCAGTTCTTC	CASSSTKNAYNEQFF
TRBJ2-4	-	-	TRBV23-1	TGCGCCAGCAGTCAATTTTTGATCCCCACGGGAGTAGCCAAAAACATTCAGTACTTC	CASSQFLIPTGVAKNIQYF
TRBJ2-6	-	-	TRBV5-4	TGTGCCAGCAGCTTAGGCGGTTCTTCTGGGGCCAACGTCCTGACTTTC	CASSLGGSSGANVLTF
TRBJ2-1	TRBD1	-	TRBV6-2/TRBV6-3	TGTGCCAGCAGTTACTCGATGGGACAGGGGGCCGACAATGAGCAGTTCTTC	CASSYSMGQGADNEQFF
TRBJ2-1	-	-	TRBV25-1	TGTGCCAGCAGTGAAATAGCGGTCTACAATGAGCAGTTCTTC	CASSEIAVYNEQFF
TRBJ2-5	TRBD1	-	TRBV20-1	TGCAGTGCTAGTCGGACAGGGTTGGGGCCCCAAGAGACCCAGTACTTC	CSASRTGLGPQETQYF
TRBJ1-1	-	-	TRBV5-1	TGCGCCAGCAGCCCGGATGTGACACTCGGGAGGAACACTGAAGCTTTCTTT	CASSPDVTLGRNTEAFF
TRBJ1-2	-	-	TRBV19	TGTGCCAGTAGTATTGGTTATTCGAACTATGGCTACACCTTC	CASSIGYSNYGYTF
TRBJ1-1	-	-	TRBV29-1	TGCAGCGTTGGGAGGTTGAACACTGAAGCTTTCTTT	CSVGRLNTEAFF
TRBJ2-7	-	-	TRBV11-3	TGTGCCAGCAGCCTCGGACCGGCCTACGAGCAGTACTTC	CASSLGPAYEQYF
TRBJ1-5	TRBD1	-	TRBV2	TGTGCCAGCAGTCTGGACAGGAGGGCTAATCAGCCCCAGCATTTT	CASSLDRRANQPQHF
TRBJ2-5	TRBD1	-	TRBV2	TGTGCCAGCAGTGAGGGACAGAGAGAGACCCAGTACTTC	CASSEGQRETQYF
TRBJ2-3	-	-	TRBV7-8	TGTGCCAGCAGCGCGAGGGCAGGCACAGATACGCAGTATTTT	CASSARAGTDTQYF
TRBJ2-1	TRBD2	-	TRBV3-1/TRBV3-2	TGTGCCAGCAGCCCGGGAGGTGGGACTAGCGGCTTTTACAATGAGCAGTTCTTC	CASSPGGGTSGFYNEQFF
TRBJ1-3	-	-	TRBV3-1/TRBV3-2	TGTGCCAGCAGCCAAATGGCAGGGCTTGGAAACACCATATATTTT	CASSQMAGLGNTIYF
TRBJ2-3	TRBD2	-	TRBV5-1	TGCGCCAGCAGCTTCGGACTAGCGGGGGGTACGCAGTATTTT	CASSFGLAGGTQYF
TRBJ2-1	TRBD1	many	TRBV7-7	TGTGCCAGCAGCCTGGGACAGCAATCCTACAATGAGCAGTTCTTC	CASSLGQQSYNEQFF
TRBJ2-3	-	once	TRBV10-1	TGCGCCAGCAGTGAGTCGACAGATACGCAGTATTTT	CASSESTDTQYF
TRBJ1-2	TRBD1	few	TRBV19	TGTGCCAGTAGCGGACAGGTCGGGGGCTACACCTTC	CASSGQVGGYTF
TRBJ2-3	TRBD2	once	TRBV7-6	TGTGCCAGCAGCGAGGGACTAGCGGGAGAGGGGCTGGATACGCAGTATTTT	CASSEGLAGEGLDTQYF
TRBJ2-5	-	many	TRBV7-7	TGTGCCAGCAGCTCCGTGGGGGCGTCAGAGACCCAGTACTTC	CASSSVGASETQYF
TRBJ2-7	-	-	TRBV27	TGTGCCAGCAGGCCGTGGGTTGGGGATTACTACGAGCAGTACTTC	CASRPWVGDYYEQYF
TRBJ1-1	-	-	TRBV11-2	TGTGCCAGCAGCTTAGACCCCGGACAGACAAGGGTGGCTTTCTTT	CASSLDPGQTRVAFF
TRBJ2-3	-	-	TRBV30	TGTGCCCTCGGGGGAGCTTTCACAGATACGCAGTATTTT	CALGGAFTDTQYF
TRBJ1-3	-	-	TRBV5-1	TGCGCCAGCAGCTTGGAACCGTCTGGAAACACCATATATTTT	CASSLEPSGNTIYF
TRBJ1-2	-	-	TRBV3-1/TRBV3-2	TGTGCCAGCAGCCCCCTGGGGGGGGAGGCCTATGGCTACACCTTC	CASSPLGGEAYGYTF
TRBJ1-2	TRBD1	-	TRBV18	TGTGCCAGCTCACAACAAGGACAGGGCAACACCTTC	CASSQQGQGNTF
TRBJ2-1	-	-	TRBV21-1	TGTGCCAGCAGCAAATATGTGGGAGCTTGCTCCTACAATGAGCAGTTCTTC	CASSKYVGACSYNEQFF